This note documents a single T cell receptor (beta chain) sequence. Assays covered approximately 100,000 TCR templates per sample. Assay used: immunoSEQ multiplex PCR; TCRdb lists only in-frame clones, some missing. The sample comprises approximately 100,000 clones, 85% to 95% of which are singletons, and more than 10% rests with the top ten. This sample stems from a study of siplizumab effects on memory and regulatory T cells. From germline, CDR1 is SQVTM and CDR2 ANQGSEA. CDR3 length: 13 residues. Trimming stripped 7 bases from V and 2 bases from J, with 11 bases between. The chain joins TRBV29-1 to TRBJ1-4, with D perhaps matching TRBD1 (5 bases). The TCR was taken from a human donor in good health. Sequenced sample: non-Treg CD4+ T cells sorted from blood. The CDR3 coding sequence is TGCAGCGCCCAAAGGGGTACTAATGAAAAACTGTTTTTT. Protein sequence: CSAQRGTNEKLFF.